The 26 T cell receptor beta chains listed next were all sequenced from one sample in a study of blood T cell repertoires in COVID-19. TCRdb's table, derived via immunoSEQ multiplex PCR, lists solely in-frame clones and lacks some. The sample carries 150,000 or so clones, 70% to 90% recorded once. What was sequenced was peripheral blood. These receptors were collected from a woman in her 70s with acute or convalescent COVID-19.

The chain employs TRBV6-5 and TRBJ2-2; maybe TRBD1 (6 bases). In germline, CDR1 is MNHEY, CDR2 SVGAGI. The CDR3 covers 15 residues. The V gene lost 8 bases and the J gene lost 4 bases, with 17 bases spanning the gap. The CDR3 is CASEESRGGTGELFF. The CDR3 region has the DNA TGTGCCAGCGAAGAGAGCAGGGGTGGCACCGGGGAGCTGTTTTTT.

The V gene is TRBV2, the J gene TRBJ1-1; TRBD1 aligns across 7 bases. CDR3 size: 16 residues. Per germline, CDR1 SNHLY and CDR2 FYNNEI. V trimming: 2 bases; J trimming: 4 bases; junction bases outside the gene matches: 10. In nucleotides, the CDR3 is TGTGCCAGCAGTGAAAGGGGGCATAGTATTGGCACTGAAGCTTTCTTT. Amino acids: CASSERGHSIGTEAFF.

The CDR3 region has the DNA TGTGCCAGCAGTTTAGAAAGGGGAGGGGATTCACCCCTCCACTTT. Translating gives CASSLERGGDSPLHF. This chain links TRBV27 with TRBJ1-6; weak D call: TRBD1 (5 bases). Trimming removed 2 bases at V and 8 bases at J, with 13 bases between. The germline V gene has CDR1 MNHEY and CDR2 SMNVEV (reference sequence). The CDR3 extends over 15 amino acids.

The gene calls are TRBV7-3 and TRBJ2-3, with 7 bases that match TRBD2. The CDR3 covers 17 residues. CDR1 and CDR2 from the germline V gene are SGHTA and FQGTGA. V was clipped by 1 base and J by 3 bases; unmatched bases: 10. CDR3 region: CASSLSGPSGGTDTQYF. In DNA form, the CDR3 reads TGTGCCAGCAGCTTAAGCGGGCCTAGCGGAGGGACAGATACGCAGTATTTT.

The chain has TRBV19 and TRBJ1-2, with 9 bases aligning to TRBD1. The CDR3 is 14 amino acids. CDR1 LNHDA and CDR2 SQIVND come from the germline V gene (reference sequence). Trimming cost V 6 bases and J 5 bases; bases outside gene matches: 7. The CDR3 DNA is TGTGCCAGTAGACCGCCGGGACAGGGATATGGCTACACCTTC. As protein: CASRPPGQGYGYTF.

V is TRBV19 and J is TRBJ2-5, with D perhaps TRBD1 (5 bases). V dropped 2 bases and J dropped 4 bases, with 8 bases sitting between them. Germline V gives CDR1 LNHDA, CDR2 SQIVND (reference sequence). This CDR3 is 13 amino acids long. The CDR3 nucleotides read TGTGCCAGTAGTATACAGGGATCAGAGACCCAGTACTTC. Its translation is CASSIQGSETQYF.

V and J are TRBV15 and TRBJ1-4; a possible D gene is TRBD1 (6 bases). The V end lost 1 base, the J end lost 4 bases, and 10 bases lay between the germline ends. CDR3 size: 15 residues. Looked up from germline, CDR1 is LNHNV and CDR2 is YYDKDF (reference sequence). The CDR3 sequence: CATSRGGRGNEKLFF. The CDR3 coding sequence is TGTGCCACCAGCAGAGGTGGCAGGGGTAATGAAAAACTGTTTTTT.

The genes are TRBV19 and TRBJ2-2; 10 nucleotides match TRBD2. J lost 1 base, V lost 0 bases, and 8 bases had no gene match. CDR1 is LNHDA, CDR2 SQIVND, per germline (reference sequence). The CDR3 loop spans 19 amino acids. CDR3 sequence: CASSIDPSSGRRNTGELFF. The CDR3 nucleotides read TGTGCCAGTAGTATAGATCCCTCTAGCGGGAGACGGAACACCGGGGAGCTGTTTTTT.

V gene TRBV18 combines with J gene TRBJ2-3; the match to TRBD1 covers 12 bases. The V segment lost 1 base and the J segment 3 bases; nucleotides outside the gene matches: 5. The CDR3 is made up of 17 amino acids. Germline CDR1 reads KGHSH; CDR2 reads LQKENI. Here the CDR3 DNA reads TGTGCCAGCTCACCACGCGGGACAGGGGGCTCAACAGATACGCAGTATTTT. This gives the protein CASSPRGTGGSTDTQYF.

This chain uses TRBV7-6 with TRBJ1-5, with 7 bases lining up with TRBD1. J was trimmed by 6 bases and V by 2 bases; bases with no gene match: 19. Germline CDR1 and CDR2: SGHVS and FNYEAQ. The CDR3 loop spans 19 amino acids. The DNA for the CDR3 is TGTGCCAGCAGCTTATGGGCCCGGGACAGCCAGGGCGTAGGTCAGCCCCAGCATTTT. Protein: CASSLWARDSQGVGQPQHF.

This clone appeared once. CDR3 residues: CATSTSGGGQETQYF. The CDR3 DNA is TGTGCCACCTCGACTAGCGGGGGGGGGCAAGAGACCCAGTACTTC. V gene TRBV10-3 combines with J gene TRBJ2-5, with 14 bases lining up with TRBD2. CDR3 length: 15 residues. Trimming cost V 10 bases and J 2 bases; bases outside gene matches: 6. CDR1 and CDR2 from the germline V gene are ENHRY and SYGVKD.

This chain links TRBV5-1 with TRBJ2-7; tentatively, D is TRBD2 (6 bases). Trimming stripped 3 bases from V and 6 bases from J, with 16 bases between. This CDR3 comprises 14 residues. Germline assignment: CDR1 SGHRS and CDR2 YFSETQ. CDR3 DNA sequence: TGCGCCAGCAGCTGGCGTCTTCCCGGGAGCGAGCAGTACTTC. It yields the protein CASSWRLPGSEQYF.

This sequence joins TRBV9 and TRBJ2-5; D perhaps matches TRBD2 (5 bases). The CDR3 is 16 residues long. V lost 3 bases and J lost 2, with 17 bases in between. The germline CDR1 and CDR2 sequences are SGDLS and YYNGEE. This chain's CDR3 is CASSASSASPQETQYF. The CDR3 DNA follows: TGTGCCAGCAGCGCCTCGAGTGCTAGCCCACAAGAGACCCAGTACTTC.

The CDR3 coding sequence is TGTGCCAGCAGCCGGGGACAGGGCTCTGGAAACACCATATATTTT. This codes for CASSRGQGSGNTIYF. J is TRBJ1-3 and V is TRBV11-3, with 9 bases lining up with TRBD1. CDR1 and CDR2 (germline): SGHNT, YENEEA. Germline trimming cut 5 bases from V and 0 bases from J; bases unmatched to any gene: 2. The CDR3 loop spans 15 amino acids.

The rearrangement joins TRBV7-3 to TRBJ2-3, with 7 nucleotides matching TRBD2. Germline V gene lookup returns CDR1 SGHTA and CDR2 FQGTGA. This CDR3 comprises 17 residues. Losses at the gene ends were 2 bases for V and 3 bases for J; bases not matched to a gene: 11. This CDR3 is CASSLSDGAGLTDTQYF. The CDR3 DNA is TGTGCCAGCAGCTTATCCGACGGAGCGGGATTGACAGATACGCAGTATTTT.

The chain couples TRBV7-9 to TRBJ2-6; 7 bases are shared with TRBD1. CDR3 length: 15 amino acids. The ends lost 4 bases at V and 0 bases at J; junction bases unmatched: 0. The germline V gene encodes CDR1 SEHNR and CDR2 FQNEAQ (reference sequence). CDR3 sequence: CASSYRGSGANVLTF. DNA for the CDR3: TGTGCCAGCAGCTACAGGGGCTCTGGGGCCAACGTCCTGACTTTC.

The chain combines TRBV29-1 with TRBJ2-1; 7 bases align to TRBD2. Trimming took 1 base from V and 4 from J; bases not matched to a gene: 4. Per germline, CDR1 SQVTM and CDR2 ANQGSEA. This CDR3 region has 14 residues. The CDR3 sequence: CSVEGGGLYNEQFF. The CDR3 coding sequence is TGCAGCGTTGAAGGGGGGGGACTTTACAATGAGCAGTTCTTC.

The chain uses TRBV28 and TRBJ1-1; a possible D gene is TRBD1 (6 bases). Looked up from germline, CDR1 is MDHEN and CDR2 is SYDVKM. Trimming stripped 6 bases from V and 0 bases from J, with 29 bases between. The CDR3 consists of 20 residues. The CDR3 region is CASSMSKALSDGQLNTEAFF. The CDR3 DNA follows: TGTGCCAGCAGCATGTCTAAGGCCTTGAGCGACGGACAGCTGAACACTGAAGCTTTCTTT.

The chain links TRBV10-1 to TRBJ2-2, with 9 nucleotides matching TRBD1. This CDR3 spans 15 amino acids. With V trimmed by 6 bases and J by 1 base, 3 bases remained unmatched. Germline CDR1 and CDR2: WNHNN and SYGVQD (reference sequence). This CDR3 is CASRPGQGNTGELFF. Written as DNA, the CDR3 is TGCGCCAGCAGGCCGGGACAGGGGAACACCGGGGAGCTGTTTTTT.

The V call is TRBV6-5, the J call TRBJ1-4, with D perhaps TRBD1 (5 bases). CDR1 and CDR2 from the germline V gene are MNHEY and SVGAGI. The CDR3 extends over 14 amino acids. Trimming stripped 5 bases from V and 4 bases from J, with 11 bases between. The CDR3 nucleotides read TGTGCCAGCAGTCTCGGGGGTGGTAATGAAAAACTGTTTTTT. As protein: CASSLGGGNEKLFF.

The chain is built from TRBV27 and TRBJ1-1; weak D call: TRBD1 (5 bases). Trimming shortened V by 2 bases and J by 4 bases, and 8 bases separated the two germline ends. Germline CDR1 and CDR2: MNHEY and SMNVEV (reference sequence). The CDR3 spans 13 residues. The CDR3 DNA reads as TGTGCCAGCAGTTTAAAGGGACTCACTGAAGCTTTCTTT. Amino acids: CASSLKGLTEAFF.

The chain employs TRBV15 and TRBJ1-5; D perhaps matches TRBD1 (5 bases). This CDR3 is 14 amino acids long. CDR1 and CDR2 (germline): LNHNV, YYDKDF (reference sequence). V was shortened by 5 bases and J by 3 bases, with 11 bases between the two germline ends. As DNA, the CDR3 is TGTGCCACCAGCCCCCAGGGAAACAATCAGCCCCAGCATTTT. Its translation: CATSPQGNNQPQHF.

The CDR3 sequence is CSAVRGPWQYF. The CDR3 region has the DNA TGCAGTGCAGTCAGGGGGCCTTGGCAATATTTT. This chain connects TRBV20-1 to TRBJ2-3; 8 bases align to TRBD1. Germline V gene data show CDR1 as DFQATT and CDR2 as SNEGSKA (reference sequence). This CDR3 is built from 11 residues. Losses at the gene ends were 6 bases for V and 15 bases for J; bases not matched to a gene: 11.

The chain joins TRBV7-2 to TRBJ1-1; the D is unclear. V shed 5 bases and J shed 1 base, with 11 bases lying between them. The V gene's germline CDR1 is SGHTA and CDR2 FQGNSA. This CDR3 spans 14 amino acids. CDR3 bases: TGTGCCAGCAGCGTTTGGGCAGAGAACACTGAAGCTTTCTTT. Protein product: CASSVWAENTEAFF.

The chain employs TRBV10-1 and TRBJ2-1, with 10 bases identical to TRBD1. The CDR3 totals 16 residues. The germline CDR1 and CDR2 sequences are WNHNN and SYGVQD (reference sequence). The V gene end was trimmed by 3 bases and the J gene end by 6 bases; junction bases not matched to a gene: 8. The CDR3 sequence is CASSDERTGGPNEQFF. CDR3 sequence (DNA): TGCGCCAGCAGTGACGAAAGGACAGGGGGTCCCAATGAGCAGTTCTTC.

The chain combines TRBV7-8 with TRBJ1-4; 9 bases agree with TRBD1. CDR3 size: 15 residues. V trimming: 4 bases; J trimming: 8 bases; junction bases outside the gene matches: 8. CDR1 is SGHVS, CDR2 FQNEAQ, per germline. The CDR3 here is CASSSRRDRVEKLFF. CDR3 sequence (DNA): TGTGCCAGCAGCTCACGCCGGGACAGGGTCGAAAAACTGTTTTTT.